This T cell receptor beta chain stems from a study of T cells in Graves' hyperthyroidism and ophthalmopathy. Findings and caveats of the study: Most thyroid clonotypes with frequency above 0.001 were detected in blood.

This clonotype was counted at least ten times. Its antigen is unidentified. CDR1 and CDR2 (germline): SGHTA, FQGNSA. The CDR3 contains 16 residues. The V segment lost 4 bases and the J segment 8 bases; nucleotides outside the gene matches: 9. Clinical symptoms, serum thyroxine and TRAb, thyroid ultrasound and orbital computed tomography together formed the diagnostic basis. RNA transcripts provided the source from which TCR beta CDR3 regions were amplified. First-round RT-PCR of the TCR CDR3 relied on the HTBI primer set. One entry per CDR3 protein, called by TCRdb with MiXCR from the multiplex PCR reads. This table holds about 290,000 distinct CDR3 sequences, about 13% found once.

The sample consisted of blood. The chain carries TRBV7-2 and TRBJ1-6, with 9 nucleotides matching TRBD1. The clonotype originates from a woman aged 40 to 50 with Graves' hyperthyroidism. This CDR3 is CASSSLIRTGDSPLHF. The CDR3 DNA reads TGTGCCAGCAGCTCCCTCATCCGGACAGGGGATTCACCCCTCCACTTT.